This T cell receptor (beta chain) was sequenced in a study of shared clonotypes between healthy human individuals. Sorted-subset replicate PCRs used around 200 ng of genomic DNA. This amount corresponded to about 30,000 T cell genomes. Assay: immunoSEQ multiplex PCR; the TCRdb copy retains only in-frame clones and omits some. The table includes around 1.1 million clones, 60% to 85% detected once. CDR3 length equals 17 residues. CDR1 and CDR2 from the germline V gene are MDHEN and SYDVKM. Trimming removed 6 bases at V and 0 bases at J, with 18 bases between. The source material was memory CD4+ T cells from PBMCs. Stated subset: CD45RA-negative fraction. The gene calls are TRBV28 and TRBJ1-5, with D possibly being TRBD1 (6 bases). This sequence was found in a man younger than 35 in good health. Some clones in this sample may be carry-over from other donors' samples. CDR3 protein: CASSLGGGGVSNQPQHF. The CDR3 coding sequence is TGTGCCAGCAGCTTGGGTGGGGGGGGCGTTAGCAATCAGCCCCAGCATTTT.